This entry concerns a single TCR beta chain. The assay was immunoSEQ multiplex PCR, and TCRdb's table has in-frame clones only and misses some. This table holds some 400,000 clones, 70% to 90% found once. This sample stems from a study of blood T cell repertoires in COVID-19. Participant-reported clinical history was the basis for cohort assignment. The clonotype comes from a man between 25 and 39 years old who had recovered from COVID-19. The sequencing input was PBMCs or T cells enriched from blood (not recorded which).

CDR3 bases: TGCGCCAGCAGTGTAACAAGACAGGGGGGCAATGAGCAGTTCTTC. Translated: CASSVTRQGGNEQFF. The chain joins TRBV10-1 to TRBJ2-1; 9 bases are a match to TRBD1. Germline CDR1 is WNHNN and CDR2 is SYGVQD (reference sequence). Trimming removed 4 bases from V and 6 bases from J; junction bases left unmatched: 7. The CDR3 totals 15 residues.